The next 23 T cell receptor beta chains were all read from a single sample in a study of response to subunit inactivated influenza vaccine. TCRdb independently ran MiXCR on the RT-PCR reads; one entry per CDR3 protein. Of fewer than 600,000 distinct CDR3 sequences in the sample, roughly 7.9% were seen once. This material consisted of PBMCs from blood, taken around 25 months after vaccination. The receptors were gathered from a man aged 50 to 69 who received an inactivated influenza vaccine.

This clonotype occurred many times. V gene TRBV14 combines with J gene TRBJ1-5; TRBD1 is a possible D gene (6 bases). Trimming took off 2 bases at V and 7 bases at J, with 9 bases between the two ends. This CDR3 is 13 amino acids long. CDR1 SGHDN and CDR2 FVKESK come from the germline V gene. The CDR3 DNA reads as TGTGCCAGCAGCCAATCCAGGGGACAGCCCCAGCATTTT. It specifies CASSQSRGQPQHF. The full variable domain, completed using reference TRBV14 and TRBJ1-5, is EAGVTQFPSHSVIEKGQTVTLRCDPISGHDNLYWYRRVMGKEIKFLLHFVKESKQDESGMPNNRFLAERTGGTYSTLKVQPAELEDSGVYFCASSQSRGQPQHFGDGTRLSIL.

This clonotype was recorded a few times. The chain is built from TRBV6-2 or TRBV6-3 and TRBJ2-7, with TRBD2 matching 14 bases. The J segment lost 3 bases and the V segment lost 4 bases, leaving 14 bases of the junction unmatched. Germline V gene lookup returns CDR1 MNHEY and CDR2 SVGEGT. The length of the CDR3 is 19 residues. CDR3 protein: CASSWRRDLGLAGVYEQYF. The CDR3, as DNA: TGTGCCAGCAGTTGGAGGAGGGACCTGGGACTAGCGGGAGTCTACGAGCAGTACTTC.

This clonotype was seen more than once but under ten times. This chain links TRBV29-1 with TRBJ2-3; 7 nucleotides align to TRBD2. Trimming cost V 4 bases and J 1 base; bases outside gene matches: 5. This CDR3 is built from 14 residues. Germline V CDR1 and CDR2: SQVTM, ANQGSEA. DNA of the CDR3: TGCAGCGTTGGGGCTAGCGGCGGCACAGATACGCAGTATTTT. Translation gives CSVGASGGTDTQYF.

CDR3: CASSEADSYEQYF. The DNA for the CDR3 is TGTGCCAGCAGTGAAGCGGACTCCTACGAGCAGTACTTC. V usage is TRBV6-1 and J usage is TRBJ2-7, with no clear D. The germline V and J ends were trimmed by 0 bases and 0 bases, with 3 bases remaining between them. Germline V gene sequence: CDR1 MNHNS, CDR2 SASEGT. This CDR3 spans 13 amino acids.

CDR3 sequence (DNA): TGCGCCAGCAGCCGGGGCGCAGGGGTAGAGGAGCTGTTTTTT. Its protein product is CASSRGAGVEELFF. This chain joins TRBV5-1 and TRBJ2-2, with a tentative D call TRBD1 (6 bases). The V end was cut by 4 bases, the J end by 10 bases, with 17 bases between. This CDR3 has 14 amino acids. CDR1 and CDR2 from the germline V gene are SGHRS and YFSETQ.

The sample holds a few counts of this clonotype. This chain uses TRBV9 with TRBJ2-1, with D maybe TRBD2 (5 bases). The CDR3 is made up of 14 amino acids. Per the germline V gene, CDR1 is SGDLS and CDR2 is YYNGEE. The germline V and J ends were trimmed by 4 bases and 8 bases, with 16 bases remaining between them. The CDR3 nucleotides are TGTGCCAGCAGCAGAGCCCCTAGCATCGATGAGCAGTTCTTC. This encodes CASSRAPSIDEQFF.

The chain combines TRBV20-1 with TRBJ1-1; no definite D call. The CDR3 contains 13 residues. Germline CDR1 is DFQATT and CDR2 is SNEGSKA (reference sequence). V lost 2 bases to trimming and J lost 4 bases, with 11 bases between them. CDR3 DNA: TGCAGTGCTAGAAGTTCGGGGTCCACTGAAGCTTTCTTT. This encodes CSARSSGSTEAFF.

This clonotype was counted at least ten times. The chain joins TRBV28 to TRBJ2-5; maybe TRBD2 (5 bases). V lost 11 bases to trimming and J lost 3 bases, with 10 bases between them. The CDR3 is 11 amino acids. CDR1 and CDR2 (germline): MDHEN, SYDVKM. The CDR3 protein is CAAGLKETQYF. DNA of the CDR3: TGTGCCGCCGGACTGAAAGAGACCCAGTACTTC.

This clonotype has ten or more counts. The chain recombines TRBV28 with TRBJ2-1; D unclear. CDR1 is MDHEN and CDR2 is SYDVKM in the germline V gene. The CDR3 loop spans 14 amino acids. V dropped 1 base and J dropped 9 bases, with 13 bases sitting between them. CDR3 region: CASSLSLGGLEQFF. CDR3 in DNA: TGTGCCAGCAGTTTATCGCTTGGCGGCCTTGAGCAGTTCTTC.

The chain carries TRBV5-5 and TRBJ2-1; 10 positions match TRBD2. The CDR3 runs 16 residues. Germline assignment: CDR1 SGHKS and CDR2 YYEKEE (reference sequence). V lost 1 base, J lost 3 bases, and 4 bases stayed unmatched. CDR3 sequence (DNA): TGTGCCAGCAGCTTGATCGGGACTAGCGACTACAATGAGCAGTTCTTC. Translation gives CASSLIGTSDYNEQFF.

The rearrangement uses TRBV7-8 and TRBJ2-1; 8 bases match TRBD2. The germline CDR1 and CDR2 sequences are SGHVS and FQNEAQ. V shed 2 bases, J shed 8 bases, and the junction held 14 bases outside the gene matches. CDR3 length: 17 amino acids. This CDR3 is CASSLILSLREEDEQFF. The CDR3 DNA is TGTGCCAGCAGCTTAATTCTTAGTTTGCGGGAGGAAGATGAGCAGTTCTTC.

The rearrangement uses TRBV10-2 and TRBJ2-5; the D gene is possibly TRBD1 (8 bases). This CDR3 region has 15 residues. The V gene lost 4 bases and the J gene lost 1 base, with 13 bases spanning the gap. CDR1 and CDR2 (germline): WSHSY, SAAADI. The CDR3, as DNA: TGCGCCAGCAGTGTACAGGGGGAGGGCCAAGAGACCCAGTACTTC. Its protein is CASSVQGEGQETQYF.

This clonotype was seen a single time. The J gene is TRBJ1-6, the V gene TRBV11-2, with D unclear. CDR3 length equals 15 residues. The V gene lost 1 base and the J gene lost 6 bases, with 10 bases spanning the gap. Germline V gives CDR1 SGHAT, CDR2 FQNNGV. The CDR3 loop is CASSLVSWVNSPLHF. The CDR3 DNA is TGTGCCAGCAGCTTAGTTTCGTGGGTTAATTCACCCCTCCACTTT.

This clonotype has more than one count but fewer than ten. The genes are TRBV24-1 and TRBJ2-1; 7 bases fit TRBD2. Germline values: CDR1 KGHDR, CDR2 SFDVKD. The CDR3 sequence is 14 residues long. After removal of 9 bases from V and 7 bases from J, the junction contained 11 bases not matched to a gene. The CDR3 nucleotides are TGTGCCACCGGGGGGGGTAAGGGCCCTAATGAGCAGTTCTTC. Residues: CATGGGKGPNEQFF.

The gene calls are TRBV4-3 and TRBJ2-3; 9 nucleotides line up with TRBD2. The V gene end was trimmed by 0 bases and the J gene end by 3 bases; junction bases not matched to a gene: 13. The CDR3 spans 19 residues. Germline CDR1 and CDR2: LGHNA and YSLEER. The CDR3 is CASSQELVVAGDRTDTQYF. In DNA, the CDR3 is TGCGCCAGCAGCCAAGAGCTGGTGGTAGCGGGAGACCGTACAGATACGCAGTATTTT.

V and J are TRBV6-1 and TRBJ2-7; 9 bases line up with TRBD2. V dropped 7 bases and J dropped 2; count of bases not matched to a gene: 6. CDR1 and CDR2 from the germline V gene are MNHNS and SASEGT. The CDR3 is 14 residues long. This CDR3 is CASKGTSSAYEQYF. The CDR3 DNA reads as TGTGCCAGCAAAGGGACTAGCTCAGCCTACGAGCAGTACTTC.

This clonotype was counted at least ten times. The V and J genes are TRBV5-1 and TRBJ2-3, with 9 nucleotides matching TRBD2. In germline, CDR1 is SGHRS, CDR2 YFSETQ. J gave up 2 bases and V 4 bases, and 8 bases lay outside the gene matches. The length of the CDR3 is 16 residues. The CDR3 loop is CASSPGGGAYTDTQYF. In nucleotides, the CDR3 is TGCGCCAGCAGCCCAGGCGGGGGGGCATACACAGATACGCAGTATTTT.

The rearrangement links TRBV14 to TRBJ1-1, with D unresolved. CDR3 length equals 11 residues. Germline assignment: CDR1 SGHDN and CDR2 FVKESK. V was cut by 10 bases and J by 0 bases, with 6 bases left in between. CDR3 loop: CATNMNTEAFF. The DNA for the CDR3 is TGTGCCACCAACATGAACACTGAAGCTTTCTTT.

The rearrangement joins TRBV2 to TRBJ2-7, with 11 bases identical to TRBD2. This CDR3 has 15 residues. Germline CDR1 SNHLY, CDR2 FYNNEI. V was clipped by 4 bases and J by 3 bases; unmatched bases: 5. This CDR3 is CASSALLAGGYEQYF. The CDR3 DNA follows: TGTGCCAGCAGTGCCCTCCTAGCGGGAGGCTACGAGCAGTACTTC.

This clonotype was found many times. The rearrangement links TRBV5-1 to TRBJ2-2, with a possible D match to TRBD2 (6 bases). CDR1 SGHRS and CDR2 YFSETQ come from the germline V gene. Trimming stripped 9 bases from V and 7 bases from J, with 22 bases between. This CDR3 comprises 15 residues. The CDR3 is CANLTDCGAVGELFF. The CDR3 nucleotides read TGCGCCAACCTCACCGATTGCGGGGCCGTCGGGGAGCTGTTTTTT.

The table lists this clonotype with many counts. This chain uses TRBV20-1 with TRBJ2-1; D gene uncertain. Trimming shortened V by 3 bases and J by 5 bases, and 11 bases separated the two germline ends. CDR3 length: 13 residues. CDR1 DFQATT and CDR2 SNEGSKA come from the germline V gene (reference sequence). Here the CDR3 reads CSASGLKDNEQFF. The CDR3 DNA reads as TGCAGTGCTAGCGGATTGAAAGACAATGAGCAGTTCTTC.

The sample holds a few counts of this clonotype. The V call is TRBV7-9, the J call TRBJ2-5, with TRBD1 matching over 7 bases. V trimming: 5 bases; J trimming: 2 bases; junction bases outside the gene matches: 8. In germline, CDR1 is SEHNR, CDR2 FQNEAQ (reference sequence). The CDR3 loop spans 15 amino acids. The chain's CDR3 is CASSHDRVWQETQYF. The CDR3, as DNA: TGTGCCAGCAGCCACGACAGGGTCTGGCAAGAGACCCAGTACTTC.

This clonotype was seen many times. The chain employs TRBV20-1 and TRBJ2-3, with 11 bases fitting TRBD2. V dropped 4 bases and J dropped 2; count of bases not matched to a gene: 5. The CDR3 totals 15 residues. Germline CDR1 is DFQATT and CDR2 is SNEGSKA (reference sequence). The CDR3 here is CSANPSGGITDTQYF. The CDR3 DNA sequence: TGCAGTGCTAATCCTAGCGGGGGGATCACAGATACGCAGTATTTT.